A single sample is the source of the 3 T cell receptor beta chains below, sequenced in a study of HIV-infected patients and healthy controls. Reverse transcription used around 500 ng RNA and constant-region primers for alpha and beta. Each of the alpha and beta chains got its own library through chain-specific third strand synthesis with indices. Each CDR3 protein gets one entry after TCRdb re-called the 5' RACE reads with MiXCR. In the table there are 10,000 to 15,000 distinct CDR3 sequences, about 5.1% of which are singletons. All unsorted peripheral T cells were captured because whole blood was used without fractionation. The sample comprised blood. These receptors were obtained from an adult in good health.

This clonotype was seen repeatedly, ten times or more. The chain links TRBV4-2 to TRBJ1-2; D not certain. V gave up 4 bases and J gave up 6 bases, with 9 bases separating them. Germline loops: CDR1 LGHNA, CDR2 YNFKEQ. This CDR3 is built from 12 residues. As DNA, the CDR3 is TGTGCCAGCAGCCGTGTGATGGATGGCTACACCTTC. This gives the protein CASSRVMDGYTF.

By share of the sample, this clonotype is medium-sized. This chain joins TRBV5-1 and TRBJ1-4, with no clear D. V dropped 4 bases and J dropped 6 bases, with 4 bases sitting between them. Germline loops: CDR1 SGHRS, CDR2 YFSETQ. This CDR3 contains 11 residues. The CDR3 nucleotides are TGCGCCAGCAGCGATTATGAAAAACTGTTTTTT. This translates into CASSDYEKLFF.

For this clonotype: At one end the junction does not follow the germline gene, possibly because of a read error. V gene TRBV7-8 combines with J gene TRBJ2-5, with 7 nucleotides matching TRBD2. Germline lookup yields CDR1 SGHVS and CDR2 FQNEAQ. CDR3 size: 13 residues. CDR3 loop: CASSFGLEETEYF. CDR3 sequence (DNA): TGTGCCAGCAGCTTTGGACTAGAAGAGACCGAGTACTTC.